Sequencing of this T cell receptor beta chain was carried out in a study of T-cell reconstitution after alpha-beta-depleted transplantation in children (dated by TCRdb to the mid-2010s). General notes on the study: Using TCR repertoire profiling, the study quantitatively followed how T-cell immune reconstitution unfolded in children after TCRalphabeta/CD19-depleted allogeneic hematopoietic cell transplantation. The paper's findings and limits, for the study overall: In some patients, the high TCRbeta diversity seen at day 60 was put down to recipient T cells and intrathymic progenitors that had survived conditioning. The apparently early recovery of alphabetaT-cell counts about two months after transplant reportedly depended on only several hundred rapidly expanded clones that came from non-depleted graft cells. The frequencies of hyperexpanded clones fell over the following months, and after one year, T-cell counts and TCRbeta diversity were mostly attributed to newly produced T cells.

Preparation of the library involved PCR. The sequencer was an Illumina HiSeq 2500. Molecular barcoding was employed in the preparation of TCR libraries, with unique molecular identifiers being used to normalize TCRbeta repertoire quantification. Starting from the raw public reads, TCRdb applied fastp trimming at Q25, assembled clones with MiXCR and retained in-frame beta chains. Merged by CDR3 protein, the rows form single entries marked with the most common genes and DNA. Within this sample are roughly 200,000 distinct CDR3 sequences, with 9.5% to 13% of them counted one time only. 28% of the sample comes from the top ten. The label giving this sample's treatment or condition can be read as: allogeneic hematopoietic cell transplantation with graft depleted of TCRalphabeta T cells and CD19 B cells. TCRalphabeta/CD19-depleted allogeneic hematopoietic cell grafts were given to the transplant recipients, all of whom were children.

Trimming at the junction amounts to 1 base on V and 0 bases on J, and the germline ends lie 17 bases apart. Including cysteine and phenylalanine, the CDR3 has 18 amino acids. The CDR3 DNA has 54 bases and is translated from base 1. From a lookup of the germline V gene (reference sequence), CDR1 and CDR2 are SGHAT and FQDESV. Remarks on this clonotype: Its binding antigen is unknown. The input lacks base qualities; no much larger clone sits a single base away.

The sample was PBMCs, taken before TCRalphabeta/CD19-depleted stem cell transplant. This receptor was obtained from a child less than two years old with acute myeloid leukemia, due to receive a stem cell transplant. The chain is assembled from TRBV11-1 and TRBJ2-3, with the D gene call left open. The CDR3: CASSLGRAASLSTDTQYF. The sequenced DNA: TGTGCCAGCAGCTTAGGTAGGGCAGCCTCACTCAGCACAGATACGCAGTATTTT.